This entry concerns a single T cell receptor beta chain. Its antigen is still unknown. In the source study's methods: ImmunoSEQ sequences covered only the junction and lacked quality scores; filtering therefore differed. Libraries were prepared by immunoSEQ multiplex PCR; TCRdb keeps only in-frame clonotypes and omits some of them. The V and J calls and the clone size are those of that table, but D and trimming were determined from the DNA. The repertoire has around 2,000,000 clones, about 95% of them found once; the top ten carry more than 0.95%. This sample was taken from a study of shared clonotypes between healthy human individuals. In the naive CD8 group, cells lacked CD45RO and were positively selected for CCR7, so terminally differentiated effector memory CD45RA+ cells were left out. This CDR3 contains 13 residues. The germline V and J ends were trimmed by 4 bases and 5 bases, with 11 bases remaining between them. The germline gives CDR1 SGHDT, CDR2 YYEEEE.

Study-wide results and caveats: Compared with clonotypes that all four donors shared, non-shared clonotypes had lower generation probabilities. Naive subsets, compared against memory subsets, generally had larger estimated richness values.

V usage is TRBV5-6 and J usage is TRBJ2-3; D uncertain. Sequences were obtained from naive CD8+ T cells sorted from blood. The clonotype comes from a young man in good health. DNA for the CDR3: TGTGCCAGCAGCCTACACGTCGGAGATACGCAGTATTTT. Residues: CASSLHVGDTQYF.